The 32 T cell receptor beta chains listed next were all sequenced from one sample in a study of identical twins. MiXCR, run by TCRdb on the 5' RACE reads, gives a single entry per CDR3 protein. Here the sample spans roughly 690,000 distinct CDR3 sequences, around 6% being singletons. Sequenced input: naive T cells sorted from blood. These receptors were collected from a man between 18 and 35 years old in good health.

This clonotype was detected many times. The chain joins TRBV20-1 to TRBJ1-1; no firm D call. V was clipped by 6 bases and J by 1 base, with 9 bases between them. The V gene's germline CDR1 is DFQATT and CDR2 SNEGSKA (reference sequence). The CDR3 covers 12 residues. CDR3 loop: CSAQQTNTEAFF. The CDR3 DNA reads TGCAGTGCGCAACAGACGAACACTGAAGCTTTCTTT.

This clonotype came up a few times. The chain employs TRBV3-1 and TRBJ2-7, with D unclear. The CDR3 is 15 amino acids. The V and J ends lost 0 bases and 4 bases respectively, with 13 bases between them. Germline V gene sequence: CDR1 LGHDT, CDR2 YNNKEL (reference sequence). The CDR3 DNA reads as TGTGCCAGCAGCCAAGATTTGGCTTCCCTTTACGAGCAGTACTTC. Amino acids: CASSQDLASLYEQYF.

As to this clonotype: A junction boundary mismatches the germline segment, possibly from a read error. The CDR3 region is CAGSLSSGPSYGYTF. The DNA of the CDR3 is TGCGCCGGCAGCTTGAGCAGCGGTCCCAGCTATGGCTACACCTTC. V gene TRBV5-1 combines with J gene TRBJ1-2, with unresolved D. The CDR3 totals 15 residues. In germline, CDR1 is SGHRS, CDR2 YFSETQ.

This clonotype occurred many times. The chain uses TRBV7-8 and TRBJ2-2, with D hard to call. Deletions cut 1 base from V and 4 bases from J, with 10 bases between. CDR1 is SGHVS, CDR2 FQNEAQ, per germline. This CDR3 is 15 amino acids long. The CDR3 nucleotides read TGTGCCAGCAGCTTAGTATCAGTACGCACCGGGGAGCTGTTTTTT. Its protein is CASSLVSVRTGELFF.

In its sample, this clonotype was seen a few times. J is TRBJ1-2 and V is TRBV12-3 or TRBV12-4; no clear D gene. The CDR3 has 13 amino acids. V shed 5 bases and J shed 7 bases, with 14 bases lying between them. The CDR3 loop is CASSPITRAGYTF. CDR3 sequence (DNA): TGTGCCAGCAGTCCCATAACGCGGGCTGGCTACACCTTC.

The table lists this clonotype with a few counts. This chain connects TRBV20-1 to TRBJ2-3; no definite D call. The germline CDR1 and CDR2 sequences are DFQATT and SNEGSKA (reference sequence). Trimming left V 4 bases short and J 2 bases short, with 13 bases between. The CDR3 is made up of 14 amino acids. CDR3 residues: CSATPTTLTDTQYF. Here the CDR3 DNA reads TGCAGTGCTACTCCGACCACTCTCACAGATACGCAGTATTTT.

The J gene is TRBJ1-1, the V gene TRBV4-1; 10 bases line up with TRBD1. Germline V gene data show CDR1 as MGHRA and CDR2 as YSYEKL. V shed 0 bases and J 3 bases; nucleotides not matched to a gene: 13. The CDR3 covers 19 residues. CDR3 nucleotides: TGCGCCAGCAGCCAAGAGTACTTAAGGGACAGGGGTGTGGACACTGAAGCTTTCTTT. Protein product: CASSQEYLRDRGVDTEAFF.

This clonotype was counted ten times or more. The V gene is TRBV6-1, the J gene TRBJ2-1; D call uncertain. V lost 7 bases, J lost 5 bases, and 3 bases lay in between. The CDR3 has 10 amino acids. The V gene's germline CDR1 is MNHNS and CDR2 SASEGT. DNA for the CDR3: TGTGCCAGCACACACAATGAGCAGTTCTTC. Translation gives CASTHNEQFF.

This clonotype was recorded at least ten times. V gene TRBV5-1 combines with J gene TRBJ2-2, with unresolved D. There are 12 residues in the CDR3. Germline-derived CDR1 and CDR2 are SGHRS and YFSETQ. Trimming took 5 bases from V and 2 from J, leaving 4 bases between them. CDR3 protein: CASRVNTGELFF. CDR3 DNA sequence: TGCGCCAGCAGGGTTAACACCGGGGAGCTGTTTTTT.

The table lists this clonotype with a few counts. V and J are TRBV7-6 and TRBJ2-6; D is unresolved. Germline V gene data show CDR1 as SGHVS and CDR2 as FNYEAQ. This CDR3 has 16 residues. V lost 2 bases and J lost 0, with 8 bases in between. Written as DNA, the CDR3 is TGTGCCAGCAGCTTATCGCGGTTCTCTGGGGCCAACGTCCTGACTTTC. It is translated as CASSLSRFSGANVLTF.

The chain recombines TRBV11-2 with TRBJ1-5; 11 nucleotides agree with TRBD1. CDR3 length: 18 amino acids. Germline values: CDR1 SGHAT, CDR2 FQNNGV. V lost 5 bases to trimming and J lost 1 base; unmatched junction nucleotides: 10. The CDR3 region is CASSPFPDRGRSNQPQHF. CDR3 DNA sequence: TGTGCCAGCAGCCCGTTCCCGGACAGGGGGCGAAGCAATCAGCCCCAGCATTTT.

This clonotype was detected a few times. The CDR3 reads CASSYSKLAGGYEQYF. CDR3 coding DNA: TGTGCCAGCAGTTACTCGAAGCTAGCGGGAGGATACGAGCAGTACTTC. The rearrangement uses TRBV6-5 and TRBJ2-7; 11 bases map to TRBD2. The CDR3 covers 16 residues. Germline-derived CDR1 and CDR2 are MNHEY and SVGAGI. J lost 4 bases, V lost 0 bases, and 5 bases had no gene match.

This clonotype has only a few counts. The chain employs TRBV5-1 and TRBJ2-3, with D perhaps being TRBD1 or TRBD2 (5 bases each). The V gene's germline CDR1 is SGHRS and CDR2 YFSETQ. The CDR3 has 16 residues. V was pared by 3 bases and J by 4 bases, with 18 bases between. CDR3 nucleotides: TGCGCCAGCAGCTCCCACCAGCGGACGACAGCAGATACGCAGTATTTT. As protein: CASSSHQRTTADTQYF.

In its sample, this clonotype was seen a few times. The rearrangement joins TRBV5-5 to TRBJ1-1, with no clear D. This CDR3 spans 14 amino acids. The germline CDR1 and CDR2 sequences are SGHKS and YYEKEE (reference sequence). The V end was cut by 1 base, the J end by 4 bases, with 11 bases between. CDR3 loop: CASSLSYKGTEAFF. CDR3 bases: TGTGCCAGCAGCTTGTCGTATAAAGGCACTGAAGCTTTCTTT. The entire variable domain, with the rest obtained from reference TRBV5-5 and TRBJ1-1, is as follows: DAGVTQSPTHLIKTRGQQVTLRCSPISGHKSVSWYQQVLGQGPQFIFQYYEKEERGRGNFPDRFSARQFPNYSSELNVNALLLGDSALYLCASSLSYKGTEAFFGQGTRLTVV.

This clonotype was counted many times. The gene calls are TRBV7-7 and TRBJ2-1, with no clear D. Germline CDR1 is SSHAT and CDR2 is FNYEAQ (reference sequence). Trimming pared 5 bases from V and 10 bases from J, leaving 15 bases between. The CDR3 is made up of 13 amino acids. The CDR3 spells CASSPRPDNEQFF. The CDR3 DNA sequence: TGTGCCAGCAGCCCCCGGCCAGATAACGAGCAGTTCTTC.

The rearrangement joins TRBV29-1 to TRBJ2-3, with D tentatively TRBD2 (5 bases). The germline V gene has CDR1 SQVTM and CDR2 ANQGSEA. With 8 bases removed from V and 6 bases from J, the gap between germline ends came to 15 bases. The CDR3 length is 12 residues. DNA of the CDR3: TGCAGCTCTCGGAGTGGGGAGGATACGCAGTATTTT. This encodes CSSRSGEDTQYF.

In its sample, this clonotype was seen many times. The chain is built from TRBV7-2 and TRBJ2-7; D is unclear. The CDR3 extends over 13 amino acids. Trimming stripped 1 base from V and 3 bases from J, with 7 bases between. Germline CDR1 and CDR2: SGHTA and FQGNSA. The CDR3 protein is CASSLDAYYEQYF. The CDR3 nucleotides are TGTGCCAGCAGCTTAGACGCTTACTACGAGCAGTACTTC.

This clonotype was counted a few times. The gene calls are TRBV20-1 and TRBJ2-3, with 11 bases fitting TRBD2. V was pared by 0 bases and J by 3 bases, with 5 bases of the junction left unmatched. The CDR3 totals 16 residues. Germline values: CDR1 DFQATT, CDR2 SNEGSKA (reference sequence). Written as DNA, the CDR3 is TGCAGTGCTAGAGATGATGCTAGCGGGGGGACAGATACGCAGTATTTT. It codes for CSARDDASGGTDTQYF.

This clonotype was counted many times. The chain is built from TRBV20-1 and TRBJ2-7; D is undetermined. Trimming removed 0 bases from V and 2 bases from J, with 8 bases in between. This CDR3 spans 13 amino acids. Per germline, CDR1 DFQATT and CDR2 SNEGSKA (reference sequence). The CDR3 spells CSARDKVTYEQYF. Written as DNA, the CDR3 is TGCAGTGCTAGAGATAAGGTAACCTACGAGCAGTACTTC.

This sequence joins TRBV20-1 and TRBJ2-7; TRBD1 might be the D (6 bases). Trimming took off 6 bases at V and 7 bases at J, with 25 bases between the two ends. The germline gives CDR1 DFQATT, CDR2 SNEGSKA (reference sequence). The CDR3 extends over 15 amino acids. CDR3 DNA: TGCAGTGCCGAGGGCCCGACAGGCGGCGGCCGGGAGCAGTACTTC. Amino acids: CSAEGPTGGGREQYF.

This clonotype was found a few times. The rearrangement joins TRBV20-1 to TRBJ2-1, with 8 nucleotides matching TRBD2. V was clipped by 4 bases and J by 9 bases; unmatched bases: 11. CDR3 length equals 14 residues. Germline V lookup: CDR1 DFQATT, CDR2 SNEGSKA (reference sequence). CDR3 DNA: TGCAGTGCTACCCCGAGGACTAGCCGGTCTGAGCAGTTCTTC. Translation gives CSATPRTSRSEQFF.

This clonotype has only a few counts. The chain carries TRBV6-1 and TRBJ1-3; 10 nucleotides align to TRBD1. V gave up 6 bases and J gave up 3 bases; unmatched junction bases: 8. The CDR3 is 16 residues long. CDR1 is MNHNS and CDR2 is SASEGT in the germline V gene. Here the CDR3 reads CASSRDRGVGGNTIYF. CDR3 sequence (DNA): TGTGCCAGCAGCCGGGACAGGGGAGTCGGTGGAAACACCATATATTTT.

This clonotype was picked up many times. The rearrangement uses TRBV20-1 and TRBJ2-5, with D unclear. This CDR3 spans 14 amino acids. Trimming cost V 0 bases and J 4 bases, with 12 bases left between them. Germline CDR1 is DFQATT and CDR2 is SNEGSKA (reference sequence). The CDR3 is CSARDREGLETQYF. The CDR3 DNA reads TGCAGTGCTAGAGATCGAGAAGGGTTAGAGACCCAGTACTTC.

Here the CDR3 reads CASSKDRTGPGEQYF. DNA for the CDR3: TGTGCCAGCAGTAAAGATCGGACAGGACCAGGCGAGCAGTACTTC. The rearrangement joins TRBV12-3 or TRBV12-4 to TRBJ2-7, with TRBD1 matching 7 bases. Unmatched junction bases numbered 13, after V lost 5 bases and J lost 6 bases. The CDR3 runs to 15 residues.

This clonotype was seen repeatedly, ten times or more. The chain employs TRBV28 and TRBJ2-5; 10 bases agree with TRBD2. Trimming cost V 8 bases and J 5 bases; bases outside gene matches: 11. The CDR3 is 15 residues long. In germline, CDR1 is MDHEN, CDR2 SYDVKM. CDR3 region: CASLIAGGFGETQYF. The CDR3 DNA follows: TGTGCCAGCTTAATAGCGGGAGGATTTGGGGAGACCCAGTACTTC. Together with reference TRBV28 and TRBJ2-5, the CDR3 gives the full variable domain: DVKVTQSSRYLVKRTGEKVFLECVQDMDHENMFWYRQDPGLGLRLIYFSYDVKMKEKGDIPEGYSVSREKKERFSLILESASTNQTSMYLCASLIAGGFGETQYFGPGTRLLVL.

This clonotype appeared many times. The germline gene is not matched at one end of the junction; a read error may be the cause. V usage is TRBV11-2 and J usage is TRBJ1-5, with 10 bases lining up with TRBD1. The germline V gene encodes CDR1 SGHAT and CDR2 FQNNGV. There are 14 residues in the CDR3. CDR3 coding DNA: TGTGCCAGCAGCTTGACAGGGGGCAAACAGCCCCAGCATTTT. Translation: CASSLTGGKQPQHF.

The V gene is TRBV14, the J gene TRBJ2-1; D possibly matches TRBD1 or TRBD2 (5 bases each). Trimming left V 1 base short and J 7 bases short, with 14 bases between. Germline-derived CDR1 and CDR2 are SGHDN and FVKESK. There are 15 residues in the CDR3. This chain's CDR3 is CASSQVVGVRNEQFF. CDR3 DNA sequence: TGTGCCAGCAGCCAAGTAGTGGGGGTCCGGAATGAGCAGTTCTTC.

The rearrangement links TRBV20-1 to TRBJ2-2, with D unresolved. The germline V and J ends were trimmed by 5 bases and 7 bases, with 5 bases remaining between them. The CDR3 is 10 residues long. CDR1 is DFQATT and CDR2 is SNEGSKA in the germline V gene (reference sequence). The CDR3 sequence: CSAPDGELFF. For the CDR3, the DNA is TGCAGTGCTCCCGACGGGGAGCTGTTTTTT.

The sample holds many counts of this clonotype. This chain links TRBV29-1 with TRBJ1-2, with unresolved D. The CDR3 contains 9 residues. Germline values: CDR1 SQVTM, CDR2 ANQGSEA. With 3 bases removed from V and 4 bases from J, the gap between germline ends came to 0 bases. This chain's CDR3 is CSVDYGYTF. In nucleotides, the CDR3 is TGCAGCGTTGACTATGGCTACACCTTC.

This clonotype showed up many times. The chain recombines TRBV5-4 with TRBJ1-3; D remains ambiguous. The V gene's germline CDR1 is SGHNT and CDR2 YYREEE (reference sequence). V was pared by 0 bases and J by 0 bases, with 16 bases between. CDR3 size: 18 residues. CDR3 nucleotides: TGTGCCAGCAGCTTGGCCTCCGAGCTCGTTGGCTCTGGAAACACCATATATTTT. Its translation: CASSLASELVGSGNTIYF.

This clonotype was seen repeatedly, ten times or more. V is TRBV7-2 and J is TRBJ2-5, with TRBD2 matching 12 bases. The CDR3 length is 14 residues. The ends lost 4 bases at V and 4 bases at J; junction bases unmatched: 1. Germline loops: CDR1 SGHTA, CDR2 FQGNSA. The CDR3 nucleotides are TGTGCCAGCAGCTCGGGACTAGCGGGAGAGACCCAGTACTTC. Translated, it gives CASSSGLAGETQYF. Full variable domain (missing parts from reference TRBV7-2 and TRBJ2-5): GAGVSQSPSNKVTEKGKDVELRCDPISGHTALYWYRQSLGQGLEFLIYFQGNSAPDKSGLPSDRFSAERTGGSVSTLTIQRTQQEDSAVYLCASSSGLAGETQYFGPGTRLLVL.

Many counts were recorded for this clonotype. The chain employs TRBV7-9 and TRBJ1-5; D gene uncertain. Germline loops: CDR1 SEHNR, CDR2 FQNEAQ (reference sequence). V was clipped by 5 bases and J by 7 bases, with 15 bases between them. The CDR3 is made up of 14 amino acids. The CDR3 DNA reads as TGTGCCAGCAGCGGTTTAAACATGGGCCAGCCCCAGCATTTT. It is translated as CASSGLNMGQPQHF.